These T cell receptor beta chains were read from a single sample in a study of CD8 T cells in ankylosing spondylitis. MiXCR was run by TCRdb on the 5' RACE reads, yielding one entry per CDR3 protein. The table has roughly 220,000 distinct CDR3 sequences, about 18% seen once; the top ten hold about 42%. Sequenced: blood, either unsorted or a sorted T cell fraction (not recorded which). The source of these receptors is a male donor with ankylosing spondylitis. Each CDR3 is given with its conserved first and last residue. A D gene is named only where the DNA matches it firmly. Size values are once, few and many counts, or a class for expanded clones, and some rows have none.

few	TRBV12-3/TRBV12-4	TRBD2	TRBJ2-2	CASSLGRGLARGGELFF	TGTGCCAGCAGTTTAGGTCGGGGACTAGCCAGGGGCGGGGAGCTGTTTTTT
many	TRBV6-1	.	TRBJ2-2	CASSRVDTGELFF	TGTGCCAGCAGCAGGGTCGACACCGGGGAGCTGTTTTTT
few	TRBV12-3/TRBV12-4	TRBD2	TRBJ2-1	CASSGLAGEYNEQFF	TGTGCCAGCAGCGGACTAGCGGGAGAGTACAATGAGCAGTTCTTC
few	TRBV13	.	TRBJ1-4	CASSEATNEKLFF	TGTGCCAGCAGCGAGGCAACTAATGAAAAACTGTTTTTT
few	TRBV9	.	TRBJ2-5	CASSVRGEVGETQYF	TGTGCCAGCAGCGTTCGGGGCGAGGTCGGGGAGACCCAGTACTTC
.	TRBV6-2/TRBV6-3	TRBD2	TRBJ2-1	CASSSPRLAGLNEQFF	TGTGCCAGCAGTTCCCCCCGGTTAGCGGGATTAAATGAGCAGTTCTTC
few	TRBV7-6	TRBD2	TRBJ2-5	CASRKLAGVEETQYF	TGTGCCAGCAGGAAACTAGCGGGAGTGGAAGAGACCCAGTACTTC
.	TRBV27	.	TRBJ1-1	CASSLRAVTSEAFF	TGTGCCAGCAGTTTACGCGCCGTGACGTCTGAAGCTTTCTTT
many	TRBV10-3	TRBD2	TRBJ2-1	CAISESRASGDHNEQFF	TGTGCCATCAGTGAGTCGAGGGCTAGCGGGGACCACAATGAGCAGTTCTTC
.	TRBV19	.	TRBJ2-6	CASSIKGPGANVLTF	TGTGCCAGTAGTATAAAGGGCCCTGGGGCCAACGTCCTGACTTTC
.	TRBV7-8	TRBD2	TRBJ2-3	CASSPSGSPLDTQYF	TGTGCCAGCAGCCCAAGCGGGAGCCCCCTGGATACGCAGTATTTT
few	TRBV27	TRBD1	TRBJ2-7	CASSHPGGTGVFEQYF	TGTGCCAGCAGTCACCCCGGCGGGACAGGGGTTTTCGAGCAGTACTTC
few	TRBV5-1	TRBD2	TRBJ2-7	CASSLDPSRLAVSYEQYF	TGCGCCAGCAGCTTGGATCCTAGTAGACTAGCAGTCTCCTACGAGCAGTACTTC
.	TRBV4-1	TRBD1	TRBJ1-1	CASSQTQGDTEAFF	TGCGCCAGCAGCCAAACTCAGGGGGACACTGAAGCTTTCTTT
few	TRBV12-3/TRBV12-4	.	TRBJ1-1	CASTLRAASGSTEAFF	TGTGCCAGCACCTTACGTGCAGCGTCGGGGTCCACTGAAGCTTTCTTT
.	TRBV6-1	TRBD2	TRBJ2-1	CASSPIAGGPDEQFF	TGTGCCAGCAGTCCTATAGCGGGGGGCCCCGATGAGCAGTTCTTC
many	TRBV29-1	TRBD1	TRBJ2-7	CSVESGQGAYEQYF	TGCAGCGTTGAATCGGGACAGGGGGCCTACGAGCAGTACTTC
.	TRBV6-1	.	TRBJ1-1	CASTRGLEMNTEAFF	TGTGCCAGCACCCGAGGGTTAGAAATGAACACTGAAGCTTTCTTT
.	TRBV6-2/TRBV6-3	TRBD2	TRBJ2-1	CASSYLASGYNEQFF	TGTGCCAGCAGTTACTTGGCTAGCGGTTACAATGAGCAGTTCTTC
.	TRBV20-1	TRBD2	TRBJ2-7	CSATGTSSSYEQYF	TGCAGTGCCACCGGGACTAGCAGCTCCTACGAGCAGTACTTC
.	TRBV15	TRBD2	TRBJ2-1	CATSASGGPLWNEQFF	TGTGCCACCAGCGCTAGCGGGGGCCCCCTGTGGAATGAGCAGTTCTTC
many	TRBV12-3/TRBV12-4	TRBD1	TRBJ2-7	CASSTGGYEQYF	TGTGCCAGCAGTACAGGGGGCTACGAGCAGTACTTC
many	TRBV10-3	.	TRBJ2-7	CAIGGVSSYEQYF	TGTGCCATAGGGGGGGTAAGCTCCTACGAGCAGTACTTC
many	TRBV3-1	.	TRBJ1-2	CASSQEGSPLYGYTF	TGTGCCAGCAGCCAAGAGGGCAGCCCCCTCTATGGCTACACCTTC
once	TRBV19	.	TRBJ2-7	CASSRTTDSYEQYF	TGTGCCAGTAGTAGAACTACCGATTCCTACGAGCAGTACTTC
few	TRBV11-1	TRBD2	TRBJ2-7	CASSWTSGHPYEQYF	TGTGCCAGCAGCTGGACTAGCGGACATCCCTACGAGCAGTACTTC
many	TRBV5-1	.	TRBJ2-7	CASSWGRGPYEQYF	TGCGCCAGCAGCTGGGGGCGGGGGCCCTACGAGCAGTACTTC
many	TRBV12-3/TRBV12-4	.	TRBJ1-2	CASTPDGYGYTF	TGTGCCAGCACCCCCGACGGCTATGGCTACACCTTC
many	TRBV12-3/TRBV12-4	TRBD2	TRBJ2-1	CASSLMAGDEQFF	TGTGCCAGCAGTTTGATGGCGGGGGATGAGCAGTTCTTC
few	TRBV6-2/TRBV6-3	.	TRBJ1-5	CASSYSEGSQPQHF	TGTGCCAGCAGTTACTCGGAGGGCTCGCAGCCCCAGCATTTT
.	TRBV5-5	TRBD1	TRBJ2-2	CASSRDSGELFF	TGTGCCAGCAGCCGGGACAGCGGGGAGCTGTTTTTT
.	TRBV28	.	TRBJ2-7	CASSLYRESRTYEQYF	TGTGCCAGCAGTTTATACCGGGAAAGTCGTACCTACGAGCAGTACTTC
.	TRBV6-1	.	TRBJ2-5	CASSSGTKSGETQYF	TGTGCCAGCAGCTCCGGGACAAAGAGTGGGGAGACCCAGTACTTC
.	TRBV13	TRBD2	TRBJ2-7	CASSLAGLAGSYEQYF	TGTGCCAGCAGCTTGGCGGGACTAGCGGGGTCCTACGAGCAGTACTTC
.	TRBV6-1	.	TRBJ2-1	CASTPGFQGSYNEQFF	TGTGCCAGCACCCCGGGTTTCCAGGGTTCCTACAATGAGCAGTTCTTC
few	TRBV27	.	TRBJ1-2	CASSSITEYYGYTF	TGTGCCAGCAGTTCCATAACAGAGTACTATGGCTACACCTTC